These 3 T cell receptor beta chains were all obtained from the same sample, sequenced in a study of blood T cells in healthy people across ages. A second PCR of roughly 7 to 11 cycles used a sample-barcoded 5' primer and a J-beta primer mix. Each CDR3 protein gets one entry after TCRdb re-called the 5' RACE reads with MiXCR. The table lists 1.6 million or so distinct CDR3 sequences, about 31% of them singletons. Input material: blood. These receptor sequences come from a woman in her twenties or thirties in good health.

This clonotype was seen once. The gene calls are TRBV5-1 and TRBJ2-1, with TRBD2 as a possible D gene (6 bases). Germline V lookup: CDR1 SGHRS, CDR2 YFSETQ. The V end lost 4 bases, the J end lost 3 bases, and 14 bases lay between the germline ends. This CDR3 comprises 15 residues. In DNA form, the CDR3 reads TGCGCCAGCAGCACCCCTAGCGCATACTACAATGAGCAGTTCTTC. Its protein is CASSTPSAYYNEQFF.

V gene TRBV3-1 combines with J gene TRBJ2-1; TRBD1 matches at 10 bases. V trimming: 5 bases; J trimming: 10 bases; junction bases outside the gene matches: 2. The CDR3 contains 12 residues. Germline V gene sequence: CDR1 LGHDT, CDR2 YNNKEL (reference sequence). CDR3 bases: TGTGCCAGCAGCGAGACAGGGGGCGAGCAGTTCTTC. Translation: CASSETGGEQFF.

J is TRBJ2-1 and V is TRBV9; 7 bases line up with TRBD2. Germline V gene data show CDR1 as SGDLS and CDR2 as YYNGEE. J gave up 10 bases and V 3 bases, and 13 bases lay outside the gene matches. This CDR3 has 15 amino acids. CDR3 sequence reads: CASSGGGGASREQFF. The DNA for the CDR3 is TGTGCCAGCAGCGGGGGCGGGGGAGCTTCACGCGAGCAGTTCTTC.